This T cell receptor (beta chain) was documented in a study of PD-L1 blockade in urothelial cancer. Study in general: Treatment start was followed by blood analysis at 3 weeks (second dose) and again at 6 weeks.

Concerning this clone itself: Antigen unknown.

Stated time point: peripheral blood 6 weeks after treatment start. Study-level findings and limits: Pretreatment blood TCR clonality under the median forecast improved survival.

CDR1 and CDR2 (germline): LGHNA, YSLEER. Trimming removed 0 bases at V and 6 bases at J, with 9 bases between. The CDR3 is made up of 14 amino acids. Spiking each PCR with synthetic TCR analog templates was performed. The method was immunoSEQ multiplex PCR; TCRdb's version includes in-frame clones alone and lacks a portion of them. Of about 25,000 clones listed, 82% are singletons. The source was PBMCs, collected around atezolizumab (anti-PD-L1) treatment. The chain recombines TRBV4-3 with TRBJ2-1; no definite D call. The clonotype originates from a man between 65 and 85 years old with urothelial cancer. The CDR3 coding sequence is TGCGCCAGCAGCCAAGATCCCTCTTTCAATGAGCAGTTCTTC. Translating gives CASSQDPSFNEQFF.